The 14 T cell receptor beta chains reported below all come from one sample, sequenced in a study of cytotoxic CD8 clonotypes in ibrutinib-treated CLL. Some clones are missing from TCRdb's copy, which holds only in-frame ones; the method was immunoSEQ multiplex PCR. The sample lists roughly 170,000 clones, around 80% seen once, with about 4.6% in the top ten. The sample was PBMCs, taken after 24 months of ibrutinib treatment. These receptors were obtained from a human donor with chronic lymphocytic leukemia.

The rearrangement links TRBV7-2 to TRBJ1-1; D remains ambiguous. The CDR3 runs to 14 residues. Germline assignment: CDR1 SGHTA and CDR2 FQGNSA. The V end lost 3 bases, the J end lost 0 bases, and 8 bases lay between the germline ends. The CDR3 nucleotides are TGTGCCAGCAGCTTCCGGCAGATGAACACTGAAGCTTTCTTT. This sequence encodes CASSFRQMNTEAFF.

The chain employs TRBV18 and TRBJ2-5, with D unresolved. Germline assignment: CDR1 KGHSH and CDR2 LQKENI. The CDR3 has 16 amino acids. The V end was cut by 2 bases, the J end by 4 bases, with 17 bases between. The CDR3 is CASSPSRPDTGETQYF. Written as DNA, the CDR3 is TGTGCCAGCTCACCATCCAGGCCCGATACTGGAGAGACCCAGTACTTC.

V is TRBV7-2 and J is TRBJ2-7; no clear D. Trimming pared 0 bases from V and 2 bases from J, leaving 5 bases between. Germline values: CDR1 SGHTA, CDR2 FQGNSA. The CDR3 contains 13 residues. The chain's CDR3 is CASSLAGPYEQYF. The CDR3 DNA follows: TGTGCCAGCAGCTTAGCAGGGCCCTACGAGCAGTACTTC.

V gene TRBV9 combines with J gene TRBJ1-2; D perhaps matches TRBD1 (6 bases). Germline V lookup: CDR1 SGDLS, CDR2 YYNGEE. CDR3 length: 15 amino acids. Trimming left V 3 bases short and J 7 bases short, with 19 bases between. CDR3 nucleotides: TGTGCCAGCAGCGCCGGACAGTTATTAACTATTGGCTACACCTTC. Translation gives CASSAGQLLTIGYTF.

This clone has only a few counts. This chain joins TRBV2 and TRBJ2-5; the match to TRBD2 covers 7 bases. The CDR3 is 13 residues long. The germline CDR1 and CDR2 sequences are SNHLY and FYNNEI. V was pared by 5 bases and J by 4 bases, with 4 bases of the junction left unmatched. For the CDR3, the DNA is TGTGCCAGCAGTCGCCAGCGGGGAGAGACCCAGTACTTC. This translates into CASSRQRGETQYF.

V and J are TRBV7-2 and TRBJ1-1, with D perhaps TRBD1 (5 bases). The germline gives CDR1 SGHTA, CDR2 FQGNSA. V lost 2 bases and J lost 1, with 5 bases in between. CDR3 size: 13 residues. CDR3 protein: CASSLQGNTEAFF. The DNA of the CDR3 is TGTGCCAGCAGCTTACAGGGGAACACTGAAGCTTTCTTT.

V usage is TRBV5-1 and J usage is TRBJ1-2; D uncertain. Trimming shortened V by 2 bases and J by 2 bases, and 16 bases separated the two germline ends. The CDR3 runs 16 residues. The germline CDR1 and CDR2 sequences are SGHRS and YFSETQ. The CDR3 spells CASSLVTKNFNYGYTF. CDR3 nucleotide sequence: TGCGCCAGCAGCTTAGTAACTAAAAATTTCAACTATGGCTACACCTTC.

As DNA, the CDR3 is TGTGCCAGCAAAGGGCTCACAGATACGCAGTATTTT. Translated, it gives CASKGLTDTQYF. The rearrangement joins TRBV28 to TRBJ2-3; D not resolved. CDR1 MDHEN and CDR2 SYDVKM come from the germline V gene. The V end lost 7 bases, the J end lost 2 bases, and 7 bases lay between the germline ends. The CDR3 runs to 12 residues. The whole variable domain, remainder taken from reference TRBV28 and TRBJ2-3, is DVKVTQSSRYLVKRTGEKVFLECVQDMDHENMFWYRQDPGLGLRLIYFSYDVKMKEKGDIPEGYSVSREKKERFSLILESASTNQTSMYLCASKGLTDTQYFGPGTRLTVL.

J is TRBJ2-7 and V is TRBV11-1; no definite D call. Trimming left V 1 base short and J 3 bases short, with 7 bases between. The length of the CDR3 is 13 residues. From germline, CDR1 is SGHAT and CDR2 FQDESV (reference sequence). The CDR3, as DNA: TGTGCCAGCAGCTTAGTAAATGACTACGAGCAGTACTTC. Translation: CASSLVNDYEQYF.

This clone showed up many times. The chain recombines TRBV18 with TRBJ1-1, with TRBD1 as a possible D gene (6 bases). Per germline, CDR1 KGHSH and CDR2 LQKENI. Trimming stripped 3 bases from V and 4 bases from J, with 15 bases between. The CDR3 is made up of 15 amino acids. CDR3 nucleotides: TGTGCCAGCTCACCCGACCAGGGGTTGGGCACTGAAGCTTTCTTT. Translating gives CASSPDQGLGTEAFF.

This clone was counted a few times. At the DNA level, this CDR3 is encoded by other sequences in the same sample as well. This chain uses TRBV19 with TRBJ1-5; D unresolved. The CDR3 consists of 13 residues. V was trimmed by 6 bases and J by 5 bases, leaving 11 bases between them. Germline V CDR1 and CDR2: LNHDA, SQIVND (reference sequence). The CDR3 sequence is CASRAGKDQPQHF. The CDR3 DNA reads as TGTGCCAGTAGAGCGGGTAAGGATCAGCCCCAGCATTTT.

J is TRBJ1-2 and V is TRBV4-2, with D hard to call. Germline V gene data show CDR1 as LGHNA and CDR2 as YNFKEQ. The CDR3 is 11 residues long. The V and J ends lost 2 bases and 5 bases respectively, with 3 bases between them. The CDR3 reads CASSQTYGYTF. CDR3 sequence (DNA): TGTGCCAGCAGCCAAACATATGGCTACACCTTC.

This clone occurred many times. The chain uses TRBV9 and TRBJ2-3, with D possibly TRBD2 on 6 matching bases. Trimming took off 3 bases at V and 1 base at J, with 15 bases between the two ends. CDR3 length: 16 amino acids. Germline V gene sequence: CDR1 SGDLS, CDR2 YYNGEE. The CDR3 spells CASSETGTYRTDTQYF. The CDR3, as DNA: TGTGCCAGCAGCGAGACCGGGACTTATCGCACAGATACGCAGTATTTT. Full variable domain (outside the CDR3, taken from reference TRBV9 and TRBJ2-3): DSGVTQTPKHLITATGQRVTLRCSPRSGDLSVYWYQQSLDQGLQFLIQYYNGEERAKGNILERFSAQQFPDLHSELNLSSLELGDSALYFCASSETGTYRTDTQYFGPGTRLTVL.

V is TRBV19 and J is TRBJ2-6; the D is unclear. The CDR3 consists of 15 residues. V lost 5 bases and J lost 0, with 8 bases in between. Germline CDR1 is LNHDA and CDR2 is SQIVND (reference sequence). The CDR3 loop is CASSDRRSGANVLTF. CDR3 bases: TGTGCCAGTAGTGATAGGCGCTCTGGGGCCAACGTCCTGACTTTC.